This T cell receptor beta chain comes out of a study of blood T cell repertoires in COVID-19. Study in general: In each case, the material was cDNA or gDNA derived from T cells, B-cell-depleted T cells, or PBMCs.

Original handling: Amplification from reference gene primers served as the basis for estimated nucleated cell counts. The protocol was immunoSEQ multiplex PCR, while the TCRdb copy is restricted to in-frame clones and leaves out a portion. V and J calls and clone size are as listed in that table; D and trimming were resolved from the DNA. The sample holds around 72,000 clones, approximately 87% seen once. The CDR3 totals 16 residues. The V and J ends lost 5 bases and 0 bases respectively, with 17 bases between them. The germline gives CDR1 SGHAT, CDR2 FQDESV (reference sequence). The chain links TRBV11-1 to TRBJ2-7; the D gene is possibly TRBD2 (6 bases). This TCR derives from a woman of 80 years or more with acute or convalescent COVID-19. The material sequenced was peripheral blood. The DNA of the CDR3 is TGTGCCAGCAGCGTTGGACTATTAGAACGCTCCTACGAGCAGTACTTC. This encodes CASSVGLLERSYEQYF.